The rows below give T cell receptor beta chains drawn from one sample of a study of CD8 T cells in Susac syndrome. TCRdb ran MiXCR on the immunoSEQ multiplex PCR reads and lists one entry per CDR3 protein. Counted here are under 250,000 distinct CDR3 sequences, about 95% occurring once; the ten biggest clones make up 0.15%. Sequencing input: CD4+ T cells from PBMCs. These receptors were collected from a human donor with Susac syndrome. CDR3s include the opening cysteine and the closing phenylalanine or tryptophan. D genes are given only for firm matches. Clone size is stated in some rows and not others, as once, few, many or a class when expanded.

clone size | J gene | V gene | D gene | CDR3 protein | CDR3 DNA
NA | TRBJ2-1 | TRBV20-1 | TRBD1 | CSARTTGALNEQFF | TGCAGTGCTAGAACCACAGGGGCCCTCAATGAGCAGTTCTTC
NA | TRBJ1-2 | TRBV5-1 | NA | CASSPREGGASGYTF | TGCGCCAGCAGCCCCCGAGAGGGGGGGGCGTCTGGCTACACCTTC
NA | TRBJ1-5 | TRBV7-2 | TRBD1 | CASSSPDRGRSNQPQHF | TGTGCCAGCAGCTCGCCGGATAGGGGGCGAAGCAATCAGCCCCAGCATTTT
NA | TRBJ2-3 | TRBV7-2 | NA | CASSLAGAPDTQYF | TGTGCCAGCAGCTTAGCTGGGGCCCCAGATACGCAGTATTTT
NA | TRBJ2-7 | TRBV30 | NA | CAWRARADSRQYF | TGTGCCTGGAGAGCCCGAGCGGACAGCCGGCAGTACTTC
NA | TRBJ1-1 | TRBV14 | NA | CASSQTGRINTEAFF | TGTGCCAGCAGCCAAACGGGACGGATAAACACTGAAGCTTTCTTT
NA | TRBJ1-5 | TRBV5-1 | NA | CASSLAPTGNQPQHF | TGCGCCAGCAGCTTGGCCCCTACAGGGAACCAGCCCCAGCATTTT
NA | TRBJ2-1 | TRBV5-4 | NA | CASSGPFDEQFF | TGTGCCAGCAGCGGCCCTTTCGATGAGCAGTTCTTC
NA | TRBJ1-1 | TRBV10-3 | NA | CAISDYGGNTEAFF | TGTGCCATCAGTGATTACGGGGGGAACACTGAAGCTTTCTTT
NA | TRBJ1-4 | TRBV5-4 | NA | CASSPVGGPNEKLFF | TGTGCCAGCAGCCCCGTGGGGGGACCGAATGAAAAACTGTTTTTT
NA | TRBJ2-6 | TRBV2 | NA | CASVRDSSGANVLTF | TGTGCCAGCGTTCGGGACTCCTCTGGGGCCAACGTCCTGACTTTC
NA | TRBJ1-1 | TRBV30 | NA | CASPDTEAFF | TGTGCCTCCCCGGACACTGAAGCTTTCTTT
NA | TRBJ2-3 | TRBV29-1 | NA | CSVQGGDTQYF | TGCAGCGTGCAGGGTGGCGATACGCAGTATTTT
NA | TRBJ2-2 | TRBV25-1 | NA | CASSRKPPNTGELFF | TGTGCCAGCAGCAGAAAGCCCCCGAACACCGGGGAGCTGTTTTTT
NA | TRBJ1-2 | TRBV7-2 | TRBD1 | CASSTQGSNNYGYTF | TGTGCCAGCAGCACACAGGGGTCTAACAACTATGGCTACACCTTC
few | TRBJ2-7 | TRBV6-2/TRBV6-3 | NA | CASRPTATYEQYF | TGTGCCAGCAGACCAACAGCAACCTACGAGCAGTACTTC
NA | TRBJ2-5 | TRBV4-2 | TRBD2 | CASSQPQRGGQETQYF | TGTGCCAGCAGCCAACCACAGCGGGGGGGCCAGGAGACCCAGTACTTC
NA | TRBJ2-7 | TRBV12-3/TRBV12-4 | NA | CASRLQSSYEQYF | TGTGCCAGCCGGCTCCAGAGCTCCTACGAGCAGTACTTC
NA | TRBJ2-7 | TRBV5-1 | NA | CASSPWTVSYEQYF | TGCGCCAGCAGCCCCTGGACAGTCTCCTACGAGCAGTACTTC
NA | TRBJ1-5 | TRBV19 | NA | CASSILQGLGNQPQHF | TGTGCCAGTAGTATACTACAGGGATTGGGCAATCAGCCCCAGCATTTT
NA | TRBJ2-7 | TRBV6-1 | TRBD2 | CASRLRTSGYEQYF | TGTGCCAGCAGACTCAGGACTAGCGGCTACGAGCAGTACTTC
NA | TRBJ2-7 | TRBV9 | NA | CASSVGFGQKNTYEQYF | TGTGCCAGCAGCGTAGGATTCGGACAGAAGAATACCTACGAGCAGTACTTC
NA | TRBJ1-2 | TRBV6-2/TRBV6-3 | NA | CASSPYGTPIYGYTF | TGTGCCAGCAGTCCCTACGGGACACCCATCTATGGCTACACCTTC
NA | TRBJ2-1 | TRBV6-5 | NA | CASSSATRSSYNEQFF | TGTGCCAGCAGTTCCGCGACTCGAAGCTCCTACAATGAGCAGTTCTTC
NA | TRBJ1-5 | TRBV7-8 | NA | CASSLAPGGNQPQHF | TGTGCCAGCAGCTTAGCACCGGGAGGGAATCAGCCCCAGCATTTT
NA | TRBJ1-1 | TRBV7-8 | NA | CASSNRVDTEAFF | TGTGCCAGCAGCAACAGGGTTGACACTGAAGCTTTCTTT
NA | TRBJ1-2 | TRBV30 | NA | CAWNRGVENYGYTF | TGTGCCTGGAATAGGGGGGTAGAAAACTATGGCTACACCTTC
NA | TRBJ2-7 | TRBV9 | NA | CASSRTTGTVSYEQYF | TGTGCCAGCAGCCGTACTACAGGGACGGTTTCCTACGAGCAGTACTTC
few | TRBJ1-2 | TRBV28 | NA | CASSLSGGSDYGYTF | TGTGCCAGCAGTTTGTCTGGGGGATCGGACTATGGCTACACCTTC
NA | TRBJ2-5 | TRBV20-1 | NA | CSAPWAGLETQYF | TGCAGTGCTCCATGGGCAGGGCTGGAGACCCAGTACTTC
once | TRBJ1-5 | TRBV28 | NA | CASTDDQPQHF | TGTGCCAGCACCGATGATCAGCCCCAGCATTTT
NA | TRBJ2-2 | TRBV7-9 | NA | CASSLGENTGELFF | TGTGCCAGCAGCTTAGGGGAGAACACCGGGGAGCTGTTTTTT
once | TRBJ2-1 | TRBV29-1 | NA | CSVGAHGREGSNEQFF | TGCAGCGTTGGAGCTCATGGTCGTGAGGGTTCGAATGAGCAGTTCTTC
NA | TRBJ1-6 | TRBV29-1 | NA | CSTGGDDNSPLHF | TGCAGCACCGGGGGGGACGATAATTCACCCCTCCACTTT
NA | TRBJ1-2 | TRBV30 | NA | CAWSGDKYYGYTF | TGTGCCTGGAGTGGGGACAAGTACTATGGCTACACCTTC
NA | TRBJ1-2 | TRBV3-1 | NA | CASSQGEGSLSGYTF | TGTGCCAGCAGCCAAGGGGAGGGGAGTTTGTCTGGCTACACCTTC
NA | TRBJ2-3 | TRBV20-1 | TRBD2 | CSARRLAGATDTQYF | TGCAGTGCTAGACGGCTAGCGGGGGCGACAGATACGCAGTATTTT
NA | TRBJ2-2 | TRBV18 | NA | CASSPLQGGETGELFF | TGTGCCAGCTCACCATTACAGGGAGGAGAAACCGGGGAGCTGTTTTTT
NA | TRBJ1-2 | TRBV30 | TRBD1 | CAWTRDSGSGYTF | TGTGCCTGGACTCGGGACAGCGGCTCCGGCTACACCTTC
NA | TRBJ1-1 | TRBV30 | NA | CAWTRTTDVSEAFF | TGTGCCTGGACGCGGACCACAGACGTTTCTGAAGCTTTCTTT
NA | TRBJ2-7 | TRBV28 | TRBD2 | CASSLISGGAYEQYF | TGTGCCAGCAGTTTAATCAGCGGGGGGGCGTACGAGCAGTACTTC
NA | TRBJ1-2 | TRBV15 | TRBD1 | CATAMTGVHGYTF | TGTGCCACCGCGATGACAGGGGTGCATGGCTACACCTTC